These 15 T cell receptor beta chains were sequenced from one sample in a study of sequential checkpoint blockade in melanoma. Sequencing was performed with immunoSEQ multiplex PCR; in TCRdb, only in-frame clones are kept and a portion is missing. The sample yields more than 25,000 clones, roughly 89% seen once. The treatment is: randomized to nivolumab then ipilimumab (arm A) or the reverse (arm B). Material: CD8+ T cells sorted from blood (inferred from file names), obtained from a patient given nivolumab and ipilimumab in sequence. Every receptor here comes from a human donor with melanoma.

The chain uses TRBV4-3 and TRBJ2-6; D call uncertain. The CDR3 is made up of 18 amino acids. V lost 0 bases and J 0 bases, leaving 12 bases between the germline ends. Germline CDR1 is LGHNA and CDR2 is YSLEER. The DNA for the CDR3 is TGCGCCAGCAGCCAAGATCCGGGTCATACCTCTGGGGCCAACGTCCTGACTTTC. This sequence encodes CASSQDPGHTSGANVLTF.

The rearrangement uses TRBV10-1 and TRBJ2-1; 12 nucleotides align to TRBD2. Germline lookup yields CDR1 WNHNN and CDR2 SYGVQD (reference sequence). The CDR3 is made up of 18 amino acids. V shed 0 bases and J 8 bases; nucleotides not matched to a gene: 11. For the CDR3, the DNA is TGCGCCAGCAGTGAGTCTACAGCTAGCGGGGGGGCTCACGATGAGCAGTTCTTC. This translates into CASSESTASGGAHDEQFF.

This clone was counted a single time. CDR3 sequence: CASSPPKGRAPNEQYF. CDR3 sequence (DNA): TGTGCCAGCTCACCACCGAAGGGCAGGGCTCCCAACGAGCAGTACTTC. This chain uses TRBV18 with TRBJ2-7, with D maybe TRBD1 (5 bases). The CDR3 runs to 16 residues. Trimming removed 0 bases at V and 5 bases at J, with 17 bases between. CDR1 is KGHSH, CDR2 LQKENI, per germline.

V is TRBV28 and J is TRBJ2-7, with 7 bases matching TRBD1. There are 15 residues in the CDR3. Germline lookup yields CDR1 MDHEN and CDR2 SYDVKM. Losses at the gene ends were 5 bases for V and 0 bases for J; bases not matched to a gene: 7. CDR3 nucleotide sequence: TGTGCCAGCAGTGATGACAGGGCTAGCTCCTACGAGCAGTACTTC. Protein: CASSDDRASSYEQYF.

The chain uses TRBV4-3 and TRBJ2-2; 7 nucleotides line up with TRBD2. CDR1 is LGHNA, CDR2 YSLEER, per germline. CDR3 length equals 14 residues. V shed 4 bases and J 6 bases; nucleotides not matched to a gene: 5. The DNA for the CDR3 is TGCGCCAGCAGCCCCGGACTAGAGCCCGGGGAGCTGTTTTTT. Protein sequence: CASSPGLEPGELFF.

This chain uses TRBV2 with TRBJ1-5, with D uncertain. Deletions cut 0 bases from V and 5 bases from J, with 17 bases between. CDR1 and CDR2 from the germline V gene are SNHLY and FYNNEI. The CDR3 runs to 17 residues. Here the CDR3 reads CASSEALLGFVDQPQHF. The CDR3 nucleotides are TGTGCCAGCAGTGAAGCGCTTCTAGGTTTCGTCGATCAGCCCCAGCATTTT.

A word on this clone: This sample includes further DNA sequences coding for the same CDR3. CDR3 protein: CASSVGGGSYNEQFF. In DNA form, the CDR3 reads TGTGCCAGCAGCGTTGGCGGAGGCTCCTACAATGAGCAGTTCTTC. The chain joins TRBV9 to TRBJ2-1, with D maybe TRBD2 (5 bases). The germline V gene has CDR1 SGDLS and CDR2 YYNGEE. The length of the CDR3 is 15 residues. V lost 2 bases and J lost 0, with 9 bases in between.

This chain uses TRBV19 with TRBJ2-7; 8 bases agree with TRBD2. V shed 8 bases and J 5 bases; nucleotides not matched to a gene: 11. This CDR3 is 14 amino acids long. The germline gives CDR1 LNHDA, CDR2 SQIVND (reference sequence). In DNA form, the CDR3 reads TGTGCCAGTTCCTACAGCGGGAGTCCCGACGAGCAGTACTTC. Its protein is CASSYSGSPDEQYF.

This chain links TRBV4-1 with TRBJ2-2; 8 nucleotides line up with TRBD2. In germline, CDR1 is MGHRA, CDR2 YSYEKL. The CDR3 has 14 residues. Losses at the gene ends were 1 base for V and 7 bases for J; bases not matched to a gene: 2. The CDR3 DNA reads TGCGCCAGCAGCCAAGCGGGAGGGGTCGGGGAGCTGTTTTTT. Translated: CASSQAGGVGELFF.

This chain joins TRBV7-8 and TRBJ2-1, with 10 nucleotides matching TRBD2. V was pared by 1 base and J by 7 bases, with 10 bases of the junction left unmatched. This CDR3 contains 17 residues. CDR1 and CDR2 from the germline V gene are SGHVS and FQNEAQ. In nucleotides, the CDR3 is TGTGCCAGCAGCTTAGACCTGGGACTAGCGAGAGTTAATGAGCAGTTCTTC. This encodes CASSLDLGLARVNEQFF.

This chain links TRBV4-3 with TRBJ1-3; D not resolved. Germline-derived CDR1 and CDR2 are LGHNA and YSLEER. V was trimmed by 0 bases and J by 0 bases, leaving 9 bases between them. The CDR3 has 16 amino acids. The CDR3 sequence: CASSQDLDSSGNTIYF. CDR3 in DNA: TGCGCCAGCAGCCAAGATCTAGATAGCTCTGGAAACACCATATATTTT.

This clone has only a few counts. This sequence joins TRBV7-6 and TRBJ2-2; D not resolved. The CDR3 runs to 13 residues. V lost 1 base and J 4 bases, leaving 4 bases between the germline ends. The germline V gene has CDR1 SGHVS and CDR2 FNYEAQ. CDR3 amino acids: CASSLGSTGELFF. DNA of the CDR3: TGTGCCAGCAGCTTAGGGAGCACCGGGGAGCTGTTTTTT.

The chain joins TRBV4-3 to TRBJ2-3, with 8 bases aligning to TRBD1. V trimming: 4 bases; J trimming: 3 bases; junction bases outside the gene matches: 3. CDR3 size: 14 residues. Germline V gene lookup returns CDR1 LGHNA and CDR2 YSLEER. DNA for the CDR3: TGCGCCAGCAGCCGAGGACAGGGAACAGATACGCAGTATTTT. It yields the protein CASSRGQGTDTQYF.

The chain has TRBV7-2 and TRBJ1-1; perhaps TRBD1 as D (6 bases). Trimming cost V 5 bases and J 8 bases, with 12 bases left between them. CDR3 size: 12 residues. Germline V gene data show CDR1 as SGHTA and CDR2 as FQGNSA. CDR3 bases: TGTGCCAGCAGCGAGCAGGGGTTAGAAGCTTTCTTT. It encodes CASSEQGLEAFF.

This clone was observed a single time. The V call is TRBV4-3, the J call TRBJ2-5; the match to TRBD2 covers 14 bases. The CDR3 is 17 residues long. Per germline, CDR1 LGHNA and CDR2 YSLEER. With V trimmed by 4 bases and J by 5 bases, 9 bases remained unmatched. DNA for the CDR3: TGCGCCAGCAGCCCGGGACTAGCGGGGGCGGCTCTGGAGACCCAGTACTTC. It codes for CASSPGLAGAALETQYF.